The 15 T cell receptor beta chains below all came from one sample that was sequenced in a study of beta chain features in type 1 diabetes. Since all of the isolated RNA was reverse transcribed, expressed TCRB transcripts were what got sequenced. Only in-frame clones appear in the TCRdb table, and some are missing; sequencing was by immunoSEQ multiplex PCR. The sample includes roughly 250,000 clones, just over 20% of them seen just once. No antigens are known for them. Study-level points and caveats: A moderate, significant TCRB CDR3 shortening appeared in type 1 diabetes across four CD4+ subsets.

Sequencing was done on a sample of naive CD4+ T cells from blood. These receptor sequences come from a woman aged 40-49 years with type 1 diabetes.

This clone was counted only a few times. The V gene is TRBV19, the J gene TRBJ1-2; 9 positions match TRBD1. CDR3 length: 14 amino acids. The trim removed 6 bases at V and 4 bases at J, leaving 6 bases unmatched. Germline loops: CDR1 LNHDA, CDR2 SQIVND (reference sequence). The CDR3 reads CASSVDRGSYGYTF. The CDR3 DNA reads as TGTGCCAGTAGCGTGGACAGGGGATCCTATGGCTACACCTTC. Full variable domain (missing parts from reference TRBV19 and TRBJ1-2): DGGITQSPKYLFRKEGQNVTLSCEQNLNHDAMYWYRQDPGQGLRLIYYSQIVNDFQKGDIAEGYSVSREKKESFPLTVTSAQKNPTAFYLCASSVDRGSYGYTFGSGTRLTVV.

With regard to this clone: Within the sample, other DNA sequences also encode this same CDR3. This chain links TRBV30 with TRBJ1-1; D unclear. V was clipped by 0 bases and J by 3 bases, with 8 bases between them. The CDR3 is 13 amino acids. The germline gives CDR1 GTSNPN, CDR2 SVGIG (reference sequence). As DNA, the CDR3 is TGTGCCTGGAGTGTACTTGGAGACACTGAAGCTTTCTTT. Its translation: CAWSVLGDTEAFF. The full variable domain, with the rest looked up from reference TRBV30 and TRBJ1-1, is SQTIHQWPATLVQPVGSPLSLECTVEGTSNPNLYWYRQAAGRGLQLLFYSVGIGQISSEVPQNLSASRPQDRQFILSSKKLLLSDSGFYLCAWSVLGDTEAFFGQGTRLTVV.

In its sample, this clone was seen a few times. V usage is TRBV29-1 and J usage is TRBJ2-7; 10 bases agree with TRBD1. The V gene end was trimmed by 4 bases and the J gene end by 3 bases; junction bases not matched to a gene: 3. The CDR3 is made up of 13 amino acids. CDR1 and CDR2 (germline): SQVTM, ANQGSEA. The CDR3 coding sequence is TGCAGCGTTGTCCGGGACAGGGGCTACGAGCAGTACTTC. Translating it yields CSVVRDRGYEQYF.

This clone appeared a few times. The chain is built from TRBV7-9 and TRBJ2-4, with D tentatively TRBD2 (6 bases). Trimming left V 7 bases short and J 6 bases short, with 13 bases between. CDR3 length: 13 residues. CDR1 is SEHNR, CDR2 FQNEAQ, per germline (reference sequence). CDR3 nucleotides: TGTGCCAGCAACACCCTGGGGGGAAACATTCAGTACTTC. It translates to CASNTLGGNIQYF.

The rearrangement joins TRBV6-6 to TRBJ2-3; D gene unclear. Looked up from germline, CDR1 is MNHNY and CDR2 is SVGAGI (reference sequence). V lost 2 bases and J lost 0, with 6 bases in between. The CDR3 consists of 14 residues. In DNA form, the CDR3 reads TGTGCCAGCAGTTACCCACAGAGCACAGATACGCAGTATTTT. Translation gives CASSYPQSTDTQYF.

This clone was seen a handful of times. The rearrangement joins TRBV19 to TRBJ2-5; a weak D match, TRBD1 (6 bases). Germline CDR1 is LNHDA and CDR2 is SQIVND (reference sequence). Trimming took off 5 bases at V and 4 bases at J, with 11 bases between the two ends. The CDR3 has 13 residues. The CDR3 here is CASSGPGVETQYF. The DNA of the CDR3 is TGTGCCAGTAGTGGGCCAGGGGTAGAGACCCAGTACTTC.

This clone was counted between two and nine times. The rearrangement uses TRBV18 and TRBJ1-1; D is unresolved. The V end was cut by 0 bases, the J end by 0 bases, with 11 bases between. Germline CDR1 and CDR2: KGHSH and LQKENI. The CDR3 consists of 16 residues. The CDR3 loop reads CASSPPNGAMNTEAFF. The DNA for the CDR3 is TGTGCCAGCTCACCACCGAACGGTGCAATGAACACTGAAGCTTTCTTT.

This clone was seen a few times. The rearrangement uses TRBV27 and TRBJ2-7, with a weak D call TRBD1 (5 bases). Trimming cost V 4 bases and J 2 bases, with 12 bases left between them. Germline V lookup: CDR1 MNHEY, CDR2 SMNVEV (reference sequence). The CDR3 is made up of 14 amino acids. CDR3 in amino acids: CASSSSTATYEQYF. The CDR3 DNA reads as TGTGCCAGCAGTTCCTCGACAGCCACCTACGAGCAGTACTTC.

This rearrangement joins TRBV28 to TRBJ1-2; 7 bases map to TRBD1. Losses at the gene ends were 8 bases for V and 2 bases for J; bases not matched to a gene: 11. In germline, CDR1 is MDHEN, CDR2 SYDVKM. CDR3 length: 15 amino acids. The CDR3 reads CASHARTGGNYGYTF. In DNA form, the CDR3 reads TGTGCCAGCCATGCCCGGACAGGCGGAAACTATGGCTACACCTTC.

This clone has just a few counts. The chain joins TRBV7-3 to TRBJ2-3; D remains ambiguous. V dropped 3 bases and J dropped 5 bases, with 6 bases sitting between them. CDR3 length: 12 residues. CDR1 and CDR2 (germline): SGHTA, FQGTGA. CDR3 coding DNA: TGTGCCAGCAGCTTCTCCTTAGATACGCAGTATTTT. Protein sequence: CASSFSLDTQYF.

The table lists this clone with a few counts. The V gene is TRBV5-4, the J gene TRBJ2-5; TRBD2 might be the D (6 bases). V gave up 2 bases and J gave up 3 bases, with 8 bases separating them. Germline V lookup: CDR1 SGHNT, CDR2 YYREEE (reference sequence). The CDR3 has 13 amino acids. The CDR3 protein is CASSFSGEETQYF. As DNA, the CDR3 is TGTGCCAGCAGCTTTTCGGGAGAAGAGACCCAGTACTTC.

The CDR3 nucleotides are TGCGCCAGCAGCCGATACCGGGACAGGGGTAATGGCTACACCTTC. This translates into CASSRYRDRGNGYTF. The gene calls are TRBV5-1 and TRBJ1-2, with 10 bases fitting TRBD1. Germline V gives CDR1 SGHRS, CDR2 YFSETQ. The CDR3 extends over 15 amino acids. V shed 4 bases, J shed 6 bases, and the junction held 9 bases outside the gene matches.

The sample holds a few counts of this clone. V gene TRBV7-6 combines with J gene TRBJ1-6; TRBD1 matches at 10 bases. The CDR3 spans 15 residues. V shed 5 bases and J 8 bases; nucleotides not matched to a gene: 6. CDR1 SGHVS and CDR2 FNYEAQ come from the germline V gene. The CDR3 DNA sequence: TGTGCCAGCAGCGGCCGGGACAGGGGTGATTCACCCCTCCACTTT. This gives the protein CASSGRDRGDSPLHF.

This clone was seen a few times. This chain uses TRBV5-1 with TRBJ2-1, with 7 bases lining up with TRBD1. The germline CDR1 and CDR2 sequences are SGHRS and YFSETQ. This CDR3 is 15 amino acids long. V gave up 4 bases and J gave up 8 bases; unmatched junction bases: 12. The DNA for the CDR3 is TGCGCCAGCAGCGAGGGACAGCCAAGAAAGGATGAGCAGTTCTTC. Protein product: CASSEGQPRKDEQFF.

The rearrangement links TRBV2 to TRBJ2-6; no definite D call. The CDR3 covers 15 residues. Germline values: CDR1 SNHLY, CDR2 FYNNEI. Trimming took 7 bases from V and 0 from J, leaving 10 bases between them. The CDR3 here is CASKQLNSGANVLTF. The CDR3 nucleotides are TGTGCCAGCAAGCAACTCAACTCTGGGGCCAACGTCCTGACTTTC.